This T cell receptor beta chain comes out of a study of blood T cell repertoires in COVID-19. In the study overall: The study drew acute and convalescent COVID-19 samples from the United States, Italy and Spain. T cells, B-cell-depleted T cells, or PBMCs provided the cDNA or gDNA that served as material.

Study processing details: Quantification of nucleated cells was approximated via reference gene primer amplification. Using immunoSEQ multiplex PCR, the repertoire was profiled, and TCRdb retains in-frame clones only, with some absent. V and J calls and clone size are copied from that table; D and trimming were computed from the DNA. The sample has 300,000 to 400,000 clones, 90% to 95% seen once. V shed 0 bases and J 4 bases; nucleotides not matched to a gene: 6. This CDR3 comprises 15 residues. Germline V CDR1 and CDR2: SGHRS, YFSETQ. This TCR came from a woman aged 18-29 years who had recovered from COVID-19. The chain couples TRBV5-1 to TRBJ1-1; TRBD1 aligns across 7 bases. The sequenced sample consisted of peripheral blood. The CDR3 region has the DNA TGCGCCAGCAGCTTGGGGGACAGATTGGCCACTGAAGCTTTCTTT. Protein sequence: CASSLGDRLATEAFF.